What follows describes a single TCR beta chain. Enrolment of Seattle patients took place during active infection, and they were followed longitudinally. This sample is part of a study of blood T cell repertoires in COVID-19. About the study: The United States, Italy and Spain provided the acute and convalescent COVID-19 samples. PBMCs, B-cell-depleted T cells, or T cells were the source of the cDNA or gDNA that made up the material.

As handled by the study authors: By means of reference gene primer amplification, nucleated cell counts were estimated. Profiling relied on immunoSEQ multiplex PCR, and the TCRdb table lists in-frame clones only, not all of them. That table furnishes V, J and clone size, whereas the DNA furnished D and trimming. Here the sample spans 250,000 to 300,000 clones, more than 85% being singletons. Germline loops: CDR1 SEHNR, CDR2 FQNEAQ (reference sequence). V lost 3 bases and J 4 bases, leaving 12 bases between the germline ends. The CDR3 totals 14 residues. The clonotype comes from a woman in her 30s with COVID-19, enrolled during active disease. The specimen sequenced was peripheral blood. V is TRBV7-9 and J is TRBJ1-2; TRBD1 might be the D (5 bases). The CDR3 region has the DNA TGTGCCAGCAGCTTCCCGGGGAGGGGCTATGGCTACACCTTC. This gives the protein CASSFPGRGYGYTF.